The T cell receptor beta chain under discussion was sequenced for a study of cytomegalovirus exposure and HLA in healthy donors. As for this clone: Its specificity is unknown.

V was pared by 5 bases and J by 5 bases, with 21 bases between. In germline, CDR1 is SGHNT, CDR2 YENEEA. The length of the CDR3 is 16 residues. With 60 Vbeta and 13 Jbeta primers, the PCR was carried out. Generated by immunoSEQ multiplex PCR, the TCRdb table keeps only in-frame clones and is missing some. The table shows under 120,000 clones, with 65% occurring only once. Study-wide results and limits: Cytomegalovirus-associated TCR beta chains were listed, numbering roughly 150. A cluster of highly shared sequence variants was likely a sequencing artifact. Clonal expansion was found to be greater in HLA-associated TCR beta chains than in equally common others in a later analysis.

The receptor was isolated from a man aged 25-40 years in good health and CMV-seropositive. This chain connects TRBV11-3 to TRBJ1-1, with a weak D call TRBD1 (5 bases). The sequenced material came from PBMCs. In DNA, the CDR3 is TGTGCCAGCAGCCCAGGGCAGACGTCCGTGGGAACTGAAGCTTTCTTT. Translation: CASSPGQTSVGTEAFF.